The 17 T cell receptor beta chains presented below share a single source sample, sequenced in a study of spatial heterogeneity in lung cancer (dated by TCRdb to the late 2010s). Library construction relied on 5' RACE. Reads for this sample came from a NextSeq 500. TCRdb reran the public reads through fastp at Q25 and MiXCR, keeping productive beta chains. CDR3 protein sequences are deduplicated, and each keeps its most common genes and DNA. This sample lists 35,000 to 45,000 distinct CDR3 sequences; around 5% were detected once. The ten largest clones take up about a quarter of the sample. This sample's time point label indicates: sample taken at primary tumor resection. TCR sequencing used whole RNA extracted from tumor and nontumor lung tissue, or from cryopreserved PBMC samples, without cell sorting. The material was PBMCs, obtained at surgery. The receptors originated from a female donor with early-stage non-small cell lung cancer.

Ten or more counts support this clonotype. The V gene is TRBV12-3 or TRBV12-4, the J gene TRBJ1-6, with TRBD1 identical over 7 bases. The CDR3 sequence is 14 residues long. J was trimmed by 7 bases and V by 5 bases; bases with no gene match: 5. The CDR3 nucleotides read TGTGCCAGCAGTACGACAGGGTGGAATTCACCCCTCCACTTT. Translating it yields CASSTTGWNSPLHF.

This chain links TRBV11-2 with TRBJ2-1; TRBD2 matches 12 bases. V lost 5 bases and J lost 6; bases outside the gene matches: 17. Germline CDR1 SGHAT, CDR2 FQNNGV. The CDR3 has 19 amino acids. CDR3 in DNA: TGTGCCAGCAGCACATCGGGACTAGCGGGCCCAAAAGGGGGCAATGAGCAGTTCTTC. As protein: CASSTSGLAGPKGGNEQFF.

Comment on this clonotype: A read error may explain this, as a much larger clone is one base away. The V call is TRBV18, the J call TRBJ2-2, with unresolved D. Germline assignment: CDR1 KGHSH and CDR2 LQKENI. The CDR3 consists of 13 residues. The CDR3 nucleotides are TGTGTCAGCTCACCCATCGAGTCCGGGGAGCTGTTTTTT. Translation: CVSSPIESGELFF.

The chain is built from TRBV4-2 and TRBJ2-2; no reliable D call. Germline V gives CDR1 LGHNA, CDR2 YNFKEQ. The CDR3 is made up of 14 amino acids. V was pared by 3 bases and J by 3 bases, with 8 bases between. The chain's CDR3 is CASSHLRDTGELFF. DNA of the CDR3: TGTGCCAGCAGCCACTTACGGGACACCGGGGAGCTGTTTTTT.

The table lists this clonotype with many counts. V usage is TRBV9 and J usage is TRBJ2-1; 10 bases map to TRBD2. CDR3 size: 15 residues. Germline loops: CDR1 SGDLS, CDR2 YYNGEE. V lost 4 bases and J lost 7; bases outside the gene matches: 8. The CDR3 reads CASSLSGGAGNEQFF. In DNA form, the CDR3 reads TGTGCCAGCAGCTTAAGCGGGGGGGCAGGGAATGAGCAGTTCTTC.

CDR3: CASSQDEIGTGGFGFTEAFF. DNA of the CDR3: TGTGCCAGCAGCCAAGATGAGATCGGGACAGGGGGTTTTGGTTTCACTGAAGCTTTCTTT. V gene TRBV3-1 combines with J gene TRBJ1-1; TRBD1 matches at 11 bases. The CDR3 is 20 residues long. V gave up 0 bases and J gave up 4 bases; unmatched junction bases: 16. Germline assignment: CDR1 LGHDT and CDR2 YNNKEL (reference sequence).

In this sample, this clonotype turned up a few times. The chain carries TRBV14 and TRBJ2-3, with D possibly called TRBD1 or TRBD2 (5 bases each). Germline loops: CDR1 SGHDN, CDR2 FVKESK. The CDR3 runs to 13 residues. The germline V and J ends were trimmed by 0 bases and 6 bases, with 7 bases remaining between them. As DNA, the CDR3 is TGTGCCAGCAGCCAAGACGGGACGGATACGCAGTATTTT. This encodes CASSQDGTDTQYF.

This clonotype showed up many times. The chain uses TRBV2 and TRBJ1-1; 8 nucleotides line up with TRBD1. CDR1 is SNHLY and CDR2 is FYNNEI in the germline V gene. The CDR3 covers 17 residues. Germline trimming cut 3 bases from V and 1 base from J; bases unmatched to any gene: 10. The CDR3 DNA is TGTGCCAGCAGTGATCCCGACAGGGGATCGACGAACACTGAAGCTTTCTTT. As protein: CASSDPDRGSTNTEAFF.

This clonotype was observed many times. The chain employs TRBV12-3 or TRBV12-4 and TRBJ1-1, with TRBD1 identical over 9 bases. The CDR3 spans 14 residues. V dropped 5 bases and J dropped 5; count of bases not matched to a gene: 6. The CDR3 DNA is TGTGCCAGCAGTGGGGACAGGGTTTTGACTGAAGCTTTCTTT. Residues: CASSGDRVLTEAFF.

This clonotype was picked up many times. The J gene is TRBJ2-3, the V gene TRBV5-4; TRBD2 might be the D (7 bases). V was cut by 4 bases and J by 0 bases, with 12 bases left in between. CDR1 is SGHNT, CDR2 YYREEE, per germline (reference sequence). The CDR3 has 15 residues. Here the CDR3 reads CASSEGGASTDTQYF. In DNA, the CDR3 is TGTGCCAGCAGCGAGGGGGGGGCTAGCACAGATACGCAGTATTTT.

V and J are TRBV20-1 and TRBJ1-1, with D unresolved. V dropped 5 bases and J dropped 4 bases, with 11 bases sitting between them. The CDR3 has 12 residues. The germline gives CDR1 DFQATT, CDR2 SNEGSKA (reference sequence). CDR3 sequence: CSARTPVTEAFF. The CDR3 coding sequence is TGCAGTGCTCGGACGCCGGTCACTGAAGCTTTCTTT.

This clonotype occurred many times. The chain is built from TRBV24-1 and TRBJ2-1; D call uncertain. This CDR3 contains 14 residues. Per germline, CDR1 KGHDR and CDR2 SFDVKD. V was cut by 5 bases and J by 0 bases, with 7 bases left in between. CDR3 region: CATSAHSSYNEQFF. CDR3 bases: TGTGCCACCAGTGCTCACAGCTCCTACAATGAGCAGTTCTTC.

This clonotype was counted many times. The chain combines TRBV11-1 with TRBJ2-5, with unresolved D. V lost 3 bases and J lost 2, with 7 bases in between. The length of the CDR3 is 13 residues. Germline V lookup: CDR1 SGHAT, CDR2 FQDESV (reference sequence). CDR3: CASSFGSQETQYF. The CDR3 coding sequence is TGTGCCAGCAGCTTTGGGTCACAAGAGACCCAGTACTTC.

This clonotype was observed at least ten times. The V call is TRBV20-1, the J call TRBJ1-6, with 7 bases matching TRBD1. Looked up from germline, CDR1 is DFQATT and CDR2 is SNEGSKA (reference sequence). The length of the CDR3 is 14 residues. V shed 5 bases, J shed 7 bases, and the junction held 8 bases outside the gene matches. CDR3 sequence (DNA): TGCAGTGCTGGGAGACAGGGAGGCAATTCACCCCTCCACTTT. This codes for CSAGRQGGNSPLHF.

This clonotype was observed at least ten times. This chain uses TRBV6-1 with TRBJ1-1, with D hard to call. From germline, CDR1 is MNHNS and CDR2 SASEGT. The ends were cut back, 10 bases at V and 10 bases at J, with 19 bases in the middle. The CDR3 contains 12 residues. The CDR3 protein is CANGERGMRAFF. The CDR3 region has the DNA TGTGCCAATGGAGAAAGAGGTATGAGAGCTTTCTTT.

This clonotype was picked up many times. The gene calls are TRBV28 and TRBJ2-5; 12 bases match TRBD1. Germline V gene data show CDR1 as MDHEN and CDR2 as SYDVKM. This CDR3 region has 16 residues. With V trimmed by 4 bases and J by 1 base, 4 bases remained unmatched. The CDR3 loop is CASSSGTGGVQETQYF. The CDR3 DNA sequence: TGTGCCAGCAGTTCCGGGACAGGGGGCGTCCAAGAGACCCAGTACTTC.

This clonotype was found many times. The V gene is TRBV28, the J gene TRBJ1-6; TRBD1 might be the D (5 bases). Germline CDR1 and CDR2: MDHEN and SYDVKM. The CDR3 sequence is 15 residues long. The V gene lost 6 bases and the J gene lost 7 bases, with 16 bases spanning the gap. The CDR3 reads CASSPVQGTNSPLHF. The CDR3 bases are TGTGCCAGCAGCCCCGTCCAGGGCACGAATTCACCCCTCCACTTT.